This T cell receptor beta chain was retrieved from a study of blood T cell repertoires in COVID-19. Study-level background: Sites in the United States, Italy and Spain provided acute and convalescent COVID-19 samples. Nucleic acid was either cDNA or gDNA, and it came from T cells, B-cell-depleted T cells, or PBMCs.

In the authors' methods: Amplified reference gene primers provided the basis for estimating nucleated cell counts. Measured with immunoSEQ multiplex PCR; TCRdb has only the in-frame clones, and not every one. V, J and clone size are those of that table, while D and trimming were read from the DNA. Of 99,000 or so clones listed, 80% to 90% are singletons. Sequenced material: peripheral blood. This clonotype was obtained from a man in his 60s with acute or convalescent COVID-19.

The chain's CDR3 is CASSREGLENTGELFF. The CDR3 DNA reads TGTGCCAGTAGTAGAGAGGGACTAGAAAACACCGGGGAGCTGTTTTTT. The chain uses TRBV19 and TRBJ2-2; 8 nucleotides match TRBD2. CDR1 is LNHDA and CDR2 is SQIVND in the germline V gene (reference sequence). The CDR3 runs 16 residues. The junction had 6 bases not matched to a gene; V was cut back by 4 bases and J by 2 bases. Looking up the rest from reference TRBV19 and TRBJ2-2 gives the full variable domain: DGGITQSPKYLFRKEGQNVTLSCEQNLNHDAMYWYRQDPGQGLRLIYYSQIVNDFQKGDIAEGYSVSREKKESFPLTVTSAQKNPTAFYLCASSREGLENTGELFFGEGSRLTVL.